This T cell receptor (beta chain) is from a study of T cell clones after liver transplantation. Overall study: Pre-transplant mixed lymphocyte reactions yielded third-party-reactive TCRbeta sequences as comparators for graft-donor-reactive sequences.

Method: immunoSEQ multiplex PCR; TCRdb's copy keeps in-frame clones and lacks some. Of 95,000 to 110,000 clones in the sample, 82% were seen once. This CDR3 has 17 amino acids. The germline V gene encodes CDR1 SGHNT and CDR2 YYREEE (reference sequence). V lost 4 bases, J lost 4 bases, and 15 bases stayed unmatched. Whole-study findings and limits: A larger donor-reactive than third-party decline suggested partial antigen-specific deletion.

Regarding this clone: What it binds is not known.

J is TRBJ2-7 and V is TRBV5-4, with 9 bases aligning to TRBD2. The source is a human donor who received a liver transplant. This material consisted of CD4+ T cells from blood, taken before liver transplant. In nucleotides, the CDR3 is TGTGCCAGCAGCCCTACCGTCCGCGGGGGGGGATATTACGAGCAGTACTTC. Translated, it gives CASSPTVRGGGYYEQYF.